The following is a T cell receptor beta chain sequence with its context. Its antigen is currently unknown. This CDR3 region has 15 residues. Losses at the gene ends were 6 bases for V and 8 bases for J; bases not matched to a gene: 15. Germline V lookup: CDR1 MNHEY, CDR2 SMNVEV (reference sequence). Use of 60 Vbeta and 13 Jbeta primers characterized the PCR. Libraries were prepared by immunoSEQ multiplex PCR; TCRdb keeps only in-frame clonotypes and omits some of them. There are around 120,000 clones in the sample, with more than 0.5% held by the top ten. This specimen belongs to a study of cytomegalovirus exposure and HLA in healthy donors. Study summary: A prior analysis found 90 million to 120 million unique TCR beta sequences from 150 million to 200 million T cells. The study's findings and limits: Rarity characterized most TCR sequences, yet some public TCRs appeared in many donors. Per a prior analysis, the majority of TCR beta V segments were productive roughly 87% or roughly 30% of the time. Reportedly, a later analysis found an Asian-associated ancestry cluster had fewer N-insertions than the roughly 670-donor mean.

The rearrangement uses TRBV27 and TRBJ1-1, with TRBD1 matching over 7 bases. The source is a middle-aged man in good health and CMV-seronegative. Sequencing was performed on PBMCs. This CDR3 is CASRETTGANPEAFF. CDR3 sequence (DNA): TGTGCCAGCAGGGAGACCACAGGGGCTAACCCCGAAGCTTTCTTT.